The 11 T cell receptor beta chains reported below all come from one sample, sequenced in a study of T cell repertoires in cytomegalovirus infection. MiXCR was run by TCRdb on the reads, yielding one entry per CDR3 protein. The sample has around 570,000 distinct CDR3 sequences, under 45% seen once. No cognate antigen is known for these TCRs. The sample consisted of cultured PBMCs, taken from culture after CMV antigen stimulation. Receptor source: a human donor in good health (CMV status not recorded). Some clones in this sample may be carry-over from other donors' samples.

The chain has TRBV7-9 and TRBJ2-3; 7 bases are a match to TRBD2. The CDR3 length is 17 residues. The germline V gene has CDR1 SEHNR and CDR2 FQNEAQ (reference sequence). The V and J ends lost 5 bases and 6 bases, in that order; junction bases with no gene match: 17. As DNA, the CDR3 is TGTGCCAGCAGCCCTATTGGCGTGGGACTAATGGCGGATACGCAGTATTTT. Protein product: CASSPIGVGLMADTQYF.

The rearrangement joins TRBV15 to TRBJ1-4; D gene unclear. The CDR3 is made up of 15 amino acids. Per germline, CDR1 LNHNV and CDR2 YYDKDF (reference sequence). Deletions cut 1 base from V and 5 bases from J, with 11 bases between. The DNA for the CDR3 is TGTGCCACCAGCAGAGGTGGGTCCGGGAATGAAAAACTGTTTTTT. Translated: CATSRGGSGNEKLFF.

The chain combines TRBV19 with TRBJ1-5; D remains ambiguous. This CDR3 contains 12 residues. CDR1 is LNHDA and CDR2 is SQIVND in the germline V gene (reference sequence). Trimming took off 3 bases at V and 8 bases at J, with 8 bases between the two ends. The CDR3 sequence is CASSIFPEPQHF. The CDR3 bases are TGTGCCAGTAGTATCTTTCCGGAGCCCCAGCATTTT.

This clonotype is a singleton in its sample. A much larger clone lies a single base off, so this may be a read error. The chain recombines TRBV7-6 with TRBJ2-5; 7 nucleotides match TRBD1. The CDR3 has 12 residues. Germline CDR1 SGHVS, CDR2 FNYEAQ. After removal of 8 bases from V and 6 bases from J, the junction contained 6 bases not matched to a gene. The CDR3: CASSGGRKTQYF. The CDR3 DNA follows: TGTGCCAGCTCAGGGGGTAGGAAGACCCAGTACTTC.

The V call is TRBV6-8, the J call TRBJ2-5; 10 bases fit TRBD1. The length of the CDR3 is 16 residues. Germline V gene sequence: CDR1 MNHGY, CDR2 SAAAGT. Trimming at V came to 7 bases and at J to 1 base, leaving 9 bases not matched to a gene. This chain's CDR3 is CASISGGQGIQETQYF. The CDR3 coding sequence is TGTGCCAGCATATCTGGGGGACAGGGGATCCAAGAGACCCAGTACTTC.

There are a few counts of this clonotype. V is TRBV7-2 and J is TRBJ1-5, with D unresolved. Trimming stripped 5 bases from V and 3 bases from J, with 5 bases between. This CDR3 is built from 12 residues. Germline V gene data show CDR1 as SGHTA and CDR2 as FQGNSA. CDR3 coding DNA: TGTGCCAGCAGCCTAATCAATCAGCCCCAGCATTTT. Translated, it gives CASSLINQPQHF.

In this sample, this clonotype turned up a few times. The genes are TRBV7-2 and TRBJ2-3; possibly TRBD2 for D (6 bases). The V end was cut by 1 base, the J end by 5 bases, with 13 bases between. Germline V CDR1 and CDR2: SGHTA, FQGNSA. The CDR3 sequence is 15 residues long. Written as DNA, the CDR3 is TGTGCCAGCAGCTTAGGTCCTAGCGCCCAAGATACGCAGTATTTT. Translated: CASSLGPSAQDTQYF.

This clonotype came up a few times. This chain uses TRBV7-2 with TRBJ2-7; a possible D gene is TRBD1 (6 bases). The CDR3 is made up of 12 amino acids. Germline-derived CDR1 and CDR2 are SGHTA and FQGNSA. V lost 5 bases to trimming and J lost 7 bases, with 12 bases between them. As DNA, the CDR3 is TGTGCCAGCAGCCCATACCAGGGGGAGCAGTACTTC. This encodes CASSPYQGEQYF.

The rearrangement uses TRBV5-4 and TRBJ1-4; 7 positions match TRBD1. The germline gives CDR1 SGHNT, CDR2 YYREEE (reference sequence). The CDR3 is made up of 15 amino acids. V dropped 5 bases and J dropped 5; count of bases not matched to a gene: 9. CDR3: CASSSDRENNEKLFF. Written as DNA, the CDR3 is TGTGCCAGCAGTTCAGACAGGGAAAACAATGAAAAACTGTTTTTT.

As for this clonotype: A read error may be the cause here, since a much bigger clone is one base away. The genes are TRBV7-2 and TRBJ2-3, with a tentative D call TRBD2 (5 bases). This CDR3 comprises 14 residues. Germline lookup yields CDR1 SGHTA and CDR2 FQGNSA. With 5 bases removed from V and 9 bases from J, the gap between germline ends came to 18 bases. The CDR3 loop reads CASSRRTEASTQYF. CDR3 DNA: TGTGCCAGCAGCAGGAGGACCGAAGCCTCCACGCAGTATTTT.

The V and J genes are TRBV12-3 or TRBV12-4 and TRBJ2-5; no firm D call. Trimming removed 3 bases from V and 2 bases from J, with 10 bases in between. CDR3 length: 14 residues. CDR3: CASSFPSPQETQYF. CDR3 coding DNA: TGTGCCAGCAGTTTTCCCTCGCCTCAAGAGACCCAGTACTTC.